This T cell receptor beta chain was sequenced in a study of T cell responses to AZD1222 COVID-19 vaccine. The study's findings and limits: As reported, nearly half of all spike-specific TCRs target variant regions that are unmutated. Across the whole spike, CD4 TCRs peaked at regions 160-218 and 743-854. Sampling that yielded the repertoires occurred only after the peak T cell response.

Sequencing was performed with immunoSEQ multiplex PCR; in TCRdb, only in-frame clones are kept and a portion is missing. The table has 100,000 to 150,000 clones, more than 70% seen once. This CDR3 is 14 amino acids long. Per germline, CDR1 SGHTA and CDR2 FQGNSA. V was clipped by 7 bases and J by 4 bases, with 14 bases between them. On this clone itself: Its cognate antigen is unknown.

The sample in question was peripheral blood, obtained on day 0 of AZD1222 vaccination. The sequence was collected from an adult in good health. This sequence joins TRBV7-2 and TRBJ2-1; D possibly corresponds to TRBD1 (5 bases). The CDR3 here is CASTPARTYNEQFF. The CDR3 DNA reads TGTGCCAGCACCCCGGCCCGGACATACAATGAGCAGTTCTTC. Combining the CDR3 with reference TRBV7-2 and TRBJ2-1 gives the whole variable domain GAGVSQSPSNKVTEKGKDVELRCDPISGHTALYWYRQSLGQGLEFLIYFQGNSAPDKSGLPSDRFSAERTGGSVSTLTIQRTQQEDSAVYLCASTPARTYNEQFFGPGTRLTVL.